This T cell receptor beta chain was found in a study of T cell changes during pregnancy in multiple sclerosis. In germline, CDR1 is MNHNY, CDR2 SVGAGI (reference sequence). The CDR3 is 15 residues long. Trimming removed 4 bases from V and 5 bases from J; junction bases left unmatched: 8. TCRdb's copy holds only in-frame clones and misses some; the assay was immunoSEQ multiplex PCR. The sample has tens of thousands of clones; 85% to 95% are singletons. This clonotype was sampled from a female donor in good health, enrolled as a control in a pregnancy study. The J gene is TRBJ1-1, the V gene TRBV6-6, with TRBD1 matching over 9 bases. Sample: CD8+ T cells from peripheral blood mononuclear cells, taken in the third trimester of pregnancy. The CDR3 is CASSFHRGRDTEAFF. CDR3 sequence (DNA): TGTGCCAGCAGTTTCCACAGGGGGCGAGATACTGAAGCTTTCTTT.